This record covers a single T cell receptor (beta chain). Its specificity is unknown. This specimen comes from a study of Graves' ophthalmopathy and Graves' hyperthyroidism. General study points: Also, most clonotypes expanded in the thyroid above 0.001 frequency appeared in blood.

Transcripts of RNA were the source for amplifying TCR beta CDR3 regions. The first-round RT-PCR employed HTBI primers together with the Qiagen OneStep RT-PCR kit. A multiplex PCR was then performed as the second round. TCRdb processed the multiplex PCR reads anew with MiXCR; each CDR3 protein has one entry. The sample has approximately 540,000 distinct CDR3 sequences, under 40% seen once; the top ten hold less than 4.5%. Excluded were patients with other autoimmune diseases, uncontrolled infections, pregnancy or lactation. Diagnostic conclusions were grounded in clinical symptoms, serum thyroxine, TRAb, thyroid ultrasound and orbital computed tomography. Specimen: peripheral blood or thyroid tissue (not recorded which). This receptor was obtained from an adult man with Graves' hyperthyroidism.

The CDR3 loop reads CASSLETGETSPLHF. The CDR3 region has the DNA TGTGCCAGCAGCTTAGAGACAGGTGAGACTTCACCCCTCCACTTT. The chain has TRBV7-6 and TRBJ1-6, with D perhaps matching TRBD1 (6 bases). This CDR3 is built from 15 residues. V lost 1 base to trimming and J lost 9 bases, with 13 bases between them. Germline lookup yields CDR1 SGHVS and CDR2 FNYEAQ.